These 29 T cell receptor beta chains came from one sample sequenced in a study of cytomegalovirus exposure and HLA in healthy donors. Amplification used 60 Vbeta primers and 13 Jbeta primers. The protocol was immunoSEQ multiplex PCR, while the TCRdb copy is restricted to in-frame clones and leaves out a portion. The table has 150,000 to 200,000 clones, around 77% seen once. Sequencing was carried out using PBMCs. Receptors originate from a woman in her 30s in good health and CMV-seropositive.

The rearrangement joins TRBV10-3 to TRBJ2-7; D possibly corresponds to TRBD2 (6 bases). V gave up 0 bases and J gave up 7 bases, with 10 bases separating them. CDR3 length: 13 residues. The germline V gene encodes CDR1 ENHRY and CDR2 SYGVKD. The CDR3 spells CAISESRGREQYF. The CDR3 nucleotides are TGTGCCATCAGTGAGTCTAGAGGGAGGGAGCAGTACTTC.

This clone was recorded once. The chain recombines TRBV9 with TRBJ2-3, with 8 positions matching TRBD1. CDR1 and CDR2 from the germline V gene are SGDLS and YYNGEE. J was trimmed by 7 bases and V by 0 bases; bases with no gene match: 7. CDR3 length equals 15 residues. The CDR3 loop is CASSVDRGAHYTQYF. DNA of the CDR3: TGTGCCAGCAGCGTAGACAGGGGGGCGCACTATACGCAGTATTTT.

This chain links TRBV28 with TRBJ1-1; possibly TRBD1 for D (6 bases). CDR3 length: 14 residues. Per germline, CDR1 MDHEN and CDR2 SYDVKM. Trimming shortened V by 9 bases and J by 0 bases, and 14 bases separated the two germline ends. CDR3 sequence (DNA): TGTGCCAGTTGTCCAGGGGCCCTGAACACTGAAGCTTTCTTT. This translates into CASCPGALNTEAFF.

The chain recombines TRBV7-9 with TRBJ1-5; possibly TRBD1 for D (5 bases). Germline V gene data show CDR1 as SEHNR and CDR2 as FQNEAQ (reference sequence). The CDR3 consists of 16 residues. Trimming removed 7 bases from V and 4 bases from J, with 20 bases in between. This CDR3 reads CASTEISGNTNQPQHF. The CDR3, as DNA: TGTGCCAGCACGGAAATTTCAGGGAATACAAATCAGCCCCAGCATTTT.

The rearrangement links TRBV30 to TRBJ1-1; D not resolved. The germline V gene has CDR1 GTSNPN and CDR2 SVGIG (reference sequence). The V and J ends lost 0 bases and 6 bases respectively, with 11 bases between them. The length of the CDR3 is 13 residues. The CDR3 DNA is TGTGCCTGGAGTGTACTATCGGGTTCTGAAGCTTTCTTT. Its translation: CAWSVLSGSEAFF.

CDR3 nucleotides: TGCGCCAGCAGCTTGGACAGGGTAGATGACACTGAAGCTTTCTTT. Protein sequence: CASSLDRVDDTEAFF. This chain connects TRBV5-1 to TRBJ1-1; TRBD1 might be the D (6 bases). The CDR3 is 15 amino acids. The germline gives CDR1 SGHRS, CDR2 YFSETQ. Trimming cost V 0 bases and J 3 bases, with 12 bases left between them.

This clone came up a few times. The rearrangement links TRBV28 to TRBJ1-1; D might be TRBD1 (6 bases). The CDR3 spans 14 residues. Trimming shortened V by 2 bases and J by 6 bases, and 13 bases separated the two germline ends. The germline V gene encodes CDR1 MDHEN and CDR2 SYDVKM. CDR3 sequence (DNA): TGTGCCAGCAGTTTAGCCTGGGGGCACCCTGAAGCTTTCTTT. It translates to CASSLAWGHPEAFF.

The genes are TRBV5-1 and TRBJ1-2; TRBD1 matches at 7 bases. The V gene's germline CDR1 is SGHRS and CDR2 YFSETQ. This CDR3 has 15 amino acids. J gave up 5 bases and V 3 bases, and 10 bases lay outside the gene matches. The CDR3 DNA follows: TGCGCCAGCAGCTCTGGCGGGACAGATTTTTATGGCTACACCTTC. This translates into CASSSGGTDFYGYTF.

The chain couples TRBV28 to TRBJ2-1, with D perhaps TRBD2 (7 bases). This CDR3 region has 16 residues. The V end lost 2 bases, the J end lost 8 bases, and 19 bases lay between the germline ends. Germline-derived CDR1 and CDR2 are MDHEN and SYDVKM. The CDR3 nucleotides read TGTGCCAGCAGTTTAAGGGGGGAGGGAAGAGGGGATGAGCAGTTCTTC. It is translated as CASSLRGEGRGDEQFF.

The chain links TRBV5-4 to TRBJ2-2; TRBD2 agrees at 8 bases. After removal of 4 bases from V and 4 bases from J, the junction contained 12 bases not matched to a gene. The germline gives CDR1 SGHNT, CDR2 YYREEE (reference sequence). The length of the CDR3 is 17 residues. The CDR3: CASSPRRRGAGTGELFF. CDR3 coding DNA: TGTGCCAGCAGCCCGAGGCGGCGGGGGGCCGGCACCGGGGAGCTGTTTTTT.

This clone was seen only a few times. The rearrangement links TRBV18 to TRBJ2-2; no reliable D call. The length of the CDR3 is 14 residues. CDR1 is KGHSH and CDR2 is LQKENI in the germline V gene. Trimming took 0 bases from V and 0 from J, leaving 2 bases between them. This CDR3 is CASSPPTNTGELFF. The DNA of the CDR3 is TGTGCCAGCTCACCACCTACGAACACCGGGGAGCTGTTTTTT.

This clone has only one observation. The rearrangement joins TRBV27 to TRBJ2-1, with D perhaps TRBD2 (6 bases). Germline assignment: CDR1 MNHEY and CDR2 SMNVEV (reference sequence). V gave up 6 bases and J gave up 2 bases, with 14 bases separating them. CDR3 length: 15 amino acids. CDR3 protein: CASSRGAEAYNEQFF. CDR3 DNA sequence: TGTGCCAGCAGCCGCGGGGCGGAGGCCTACAATGAGCAGTTCTTC.

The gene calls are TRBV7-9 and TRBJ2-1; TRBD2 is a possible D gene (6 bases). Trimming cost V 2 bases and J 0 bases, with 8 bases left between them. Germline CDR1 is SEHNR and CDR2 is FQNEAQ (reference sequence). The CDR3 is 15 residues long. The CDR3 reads CASSLRRGSYNEQFF. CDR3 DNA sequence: TGTGCCAGCAGCTTACGGAGGGGCTCCTACAATGAGCAGTTCTTC.

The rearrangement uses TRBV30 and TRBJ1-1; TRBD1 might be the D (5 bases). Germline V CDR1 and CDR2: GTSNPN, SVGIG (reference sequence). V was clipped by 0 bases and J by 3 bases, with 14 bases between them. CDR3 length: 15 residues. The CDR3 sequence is CAWSVGAGRDTEAFF. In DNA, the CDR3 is TGTGCCTGGAGTGTAGGTGCAGGGAGGGACACTGAAGCTTTCTTT.

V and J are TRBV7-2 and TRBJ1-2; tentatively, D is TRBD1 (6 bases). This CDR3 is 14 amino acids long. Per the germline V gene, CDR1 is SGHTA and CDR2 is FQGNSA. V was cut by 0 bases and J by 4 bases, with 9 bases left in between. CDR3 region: CASSLAGGGYGYTF. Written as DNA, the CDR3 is TGTGCCAGCAGCTTAGCGGGAGGGGGCTATGGCTACACCTTC.

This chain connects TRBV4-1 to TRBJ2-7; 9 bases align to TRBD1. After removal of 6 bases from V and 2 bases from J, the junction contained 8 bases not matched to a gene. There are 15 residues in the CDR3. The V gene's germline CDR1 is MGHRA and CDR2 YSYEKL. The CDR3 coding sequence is TGCGCCAGCAGTTCCGACAGGGGGAGCGCCTACGAGCAGTACTTC. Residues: CASSSDRGSAYEQYF.

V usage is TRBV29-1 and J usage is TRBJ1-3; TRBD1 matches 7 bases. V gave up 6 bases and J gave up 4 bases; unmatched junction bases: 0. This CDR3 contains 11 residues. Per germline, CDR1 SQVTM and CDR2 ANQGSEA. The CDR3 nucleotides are TGCAGCGTGGACAGGGGAAACACCATATATTTT. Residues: CSVDRGNTIYF.

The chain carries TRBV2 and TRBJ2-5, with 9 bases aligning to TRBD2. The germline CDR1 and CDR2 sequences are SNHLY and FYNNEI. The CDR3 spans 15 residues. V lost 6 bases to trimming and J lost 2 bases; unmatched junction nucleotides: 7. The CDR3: CASRLAGHPQETQYF. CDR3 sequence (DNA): TGTGCCAGCAGACTAGCGGGTCATCCGCAAGAGACCCAGTACTTC. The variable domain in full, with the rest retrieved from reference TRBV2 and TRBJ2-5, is EPEVTQTPSHQVTQMGQEVILRCVPISNHLYFYWYRQILGQKVEFLVSFYNNEISEKSEIFDDQFSVERPDGSNFTLKIRSTKLEDSAMYFCASRLAGHPQETQYFGPGTRLLVL.

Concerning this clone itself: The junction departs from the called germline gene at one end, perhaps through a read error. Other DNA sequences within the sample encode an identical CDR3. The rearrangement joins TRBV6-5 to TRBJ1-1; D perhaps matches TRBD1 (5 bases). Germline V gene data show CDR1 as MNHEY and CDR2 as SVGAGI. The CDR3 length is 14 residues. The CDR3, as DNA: TGCGCCAGCAGTATCCACGGACAGAACACTGAAGCTTTCTTT. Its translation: CASSIHGQNTEAFF.

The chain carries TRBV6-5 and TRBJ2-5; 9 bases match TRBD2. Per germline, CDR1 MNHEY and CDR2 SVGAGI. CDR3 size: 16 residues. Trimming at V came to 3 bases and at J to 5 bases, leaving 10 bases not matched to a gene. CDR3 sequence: CASSYWREGSQETQYF. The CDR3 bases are TGTGCCAGCAGTTATTGGCGGGAGGGATCACAGGAGACCCAGTACTTC.

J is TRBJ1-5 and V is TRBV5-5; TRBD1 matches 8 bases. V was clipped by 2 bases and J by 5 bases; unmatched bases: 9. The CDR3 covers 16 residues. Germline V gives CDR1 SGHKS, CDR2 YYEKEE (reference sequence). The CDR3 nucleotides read TGTGCCAGCAGCTTTTTCCCGGGACAGGCACATCAGCCCCAGCATTTT. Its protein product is CASSFFPGQAHQPQHF.

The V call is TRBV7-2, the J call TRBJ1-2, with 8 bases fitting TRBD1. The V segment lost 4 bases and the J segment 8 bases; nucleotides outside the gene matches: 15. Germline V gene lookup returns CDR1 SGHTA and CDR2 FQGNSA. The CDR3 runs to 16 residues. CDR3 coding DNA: TGTGCCAGCAGCTCGTATAAAGGGACAGGATACGACGGCTACACCTTC. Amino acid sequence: CASSSYKGTGYDGYTF.

The CDR3 loop reads CASSSTGGGGTQYF. The CDR3 DNA reads as TGTGCCAGCAGTTCTACAGGGGGCGGTGGGACCCAGTACTTC. This chain uses TRBV6-6 with TRBJ2-5, with 9 bases that match TRBD1. Trimming took 4 bases from V and 7 from J; bases not matched to a gene: 7. CDR3 length: 14 amino acids. Germline V lookup: CDR1 MNHNY, CDR2 SVGAGI (reference sequence).

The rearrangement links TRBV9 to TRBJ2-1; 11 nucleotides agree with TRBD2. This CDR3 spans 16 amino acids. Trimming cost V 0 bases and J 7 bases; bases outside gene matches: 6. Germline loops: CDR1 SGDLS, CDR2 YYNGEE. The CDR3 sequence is CASSVGPGLAENEQFF. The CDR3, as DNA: TGTGCCAGCAGCGTAGGCCCGGGACTAGCGGAAAATGAGCAGTTCTTC. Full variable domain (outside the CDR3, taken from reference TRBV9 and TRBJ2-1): DSGVTQTPKHLITATGQRVTLRCSPRSGDLSVYWYQQSLDQGLQFLIQYYNGEERAKGNILERFSAQQFPDLHSELNLSSLELGDSALYFCASSVGPGLAENEQFFGPGTRLTVL.

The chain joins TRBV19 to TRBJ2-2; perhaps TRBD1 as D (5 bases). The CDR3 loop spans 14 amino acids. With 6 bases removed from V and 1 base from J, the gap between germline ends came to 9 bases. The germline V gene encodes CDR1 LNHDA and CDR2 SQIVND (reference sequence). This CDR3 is CASRRDRNTGELFF. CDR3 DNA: TGTGCCAGTAGGAGAGACAGGAACACCGGGGAGCTGTTTTTT.

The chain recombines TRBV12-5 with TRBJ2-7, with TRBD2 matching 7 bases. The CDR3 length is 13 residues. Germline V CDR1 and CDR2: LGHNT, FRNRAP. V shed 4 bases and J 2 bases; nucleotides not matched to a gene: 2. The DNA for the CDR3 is TGTGCTAGTGGTTCAGGACTAGCCTACGAGCAGTACTTC. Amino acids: CASGSGLAYEQYF.

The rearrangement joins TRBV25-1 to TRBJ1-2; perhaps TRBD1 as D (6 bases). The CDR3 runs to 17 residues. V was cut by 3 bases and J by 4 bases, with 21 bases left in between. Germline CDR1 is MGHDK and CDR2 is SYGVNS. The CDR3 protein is CASSDGTGTLTFYGYTF. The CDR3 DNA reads TGTGCCAGCAGTGATGGCACAGGGACCCTGACTTTCTATGGCTACACCTTC.

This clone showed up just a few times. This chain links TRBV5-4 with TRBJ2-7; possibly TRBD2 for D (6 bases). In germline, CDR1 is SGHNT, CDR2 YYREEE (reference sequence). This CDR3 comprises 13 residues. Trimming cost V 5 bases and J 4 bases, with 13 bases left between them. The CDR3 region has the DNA TGTGCCAGCAGTCGGGAGTACGTTTACGAGCAGTACTTC. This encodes CASSREYVYEQYF.

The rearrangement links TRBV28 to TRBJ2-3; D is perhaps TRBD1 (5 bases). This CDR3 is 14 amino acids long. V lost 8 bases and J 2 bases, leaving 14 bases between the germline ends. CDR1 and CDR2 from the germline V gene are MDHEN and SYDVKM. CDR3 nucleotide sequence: TGTGCCAGCGTTGAAAGGGGAACCACAGATACGCAGTATTTT. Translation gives CASVERGTTDTQYF.